A selection of T cell receptor beta chains follows, all from one sample in a study of T-cell reconstitution after alpha-beta-depleted transplantation in children. In TCRdb, the PCR reads were re-called with MiXCR into one record per CDR3 protein. The sample includes over 550,000 distinct CDR3 sequences, roughly 10% of them seen just once. Sequenced here: PBMCs from the stem cell graft donor, sampled from the stem cell graft. The receptors originated from a human donor who donated a stem cell graft to a child with acute myeloid leukemia. CDR3s include the opening cysteine and the closing phenylalanine or tryptophan. The order of the fields is clone size, D gene, J gene, V gene, CDR3 DNA, CDR3 protein. The D gene is left open where the match is weak. Clone size is given for some rows only: seen once, a few or many times, or a class if the clone is expanded.

clone_size: few
d_call: TRBD1
j_call: TRBJ1-1
v_call: TRBV20-1
cdr3_nt: TGCAGTTTTACTGGACAGGGGGGCCGAATGAACACTGAAGCTTTCTTT
cdr3_aa: CSFTGQGGRMNTEAFF

clone_size: -
d_call: -
j_call: TRBJ2-7
v_call: TRBV20-1
cdr3_nt: TGCAGTGCTAGAGCTGGTGGGAGCCGGTACGAGCAGTACTTC
cdr3_aa: CSARAGGSRYEQYF

clone_size: few
d_call: -
j_call: TRBJ2-5
v_call: TRBV20-1
cdr3_nt: TGCAGTGCTAGCCGGAAAGGGACCCAGTACTTC
cdr3_aa: CSASRKGTQYF

clone_size: many
d_call: -
j_call: TRBJ2-7
v_call: TRBV4-3
cdr3_nt: TGCGCCAGCAGCCATCACGGTACTCCCCCCTACGAGCAGTACTTC
cdr3_aa: CASSHHGTPPYEQYF

clone_size: few
d_call: TRBD2
j_call: TRBJ2-1
v_call: TRBV20-1
cdr3_nt: TGCAGTGCTAGAGATTCCAGCGGGGGCGACAATGAGCAGTTCTTC
cdr3_aa: CSARDSSGGDNEQFF

clone_size: few
d_call: TRBD1
j_call: TRBJ2-1
v_call: TRBV7-9
cdr3_nt: TGTGCCAGCAGTCCTAGGACAGGGCGGGATAGAGACAATGAGCAGTTCTTC
cdr3_aa: CASSPRTGRDRDNEQFF

clone_size: -
d_call: TRBD2
j_call: TRBJ2-1
v_call: TRBV12-3/TRBV12-4
cdr3_nt: TGTGCCAGCAGACTAGCGGGAGTTAGTGAGCAGTTCTTC
cdr3_aa: CASRLAGVSEQFF

clone_size: -
d_call: -
j_call: TRBJ2-2
v_call: TRBV7-2
cdr3_nt: TGTGCCAGCAGCTCGCGGACGGAGAACACCGGGGAGCTGTTTTTT
cdr3_aa: CASSSRTENTGELFF

clone_size: many
d_call: TRBD1
j_call: TRBJ1-1
v_call: TRBV4-2
cdr3_nt: TGTGCCAGCAGCCAACAAAGACAGGGGAACACTGAAGCTTTCTTT
cdr3_aa: CASSQQRQGNTEAFF

clone_size: -
d_call: TRBD2
j_call: TRBJ2-2
v_call: TRBV27
cdr3_nt: TGTGCCAGCACCAAGCGGGAGGGCACCGGGGAGCTGTTTTTT
cdr3_aa: CASTKREGTGELFF

clone_size: many
d_call: TRBD2
j_call: TRBJ2-5
v_call: TRBV5-1
cdr3_nt: TGCGCCAGCAGCTTGGCCCTAGCGGATCTCCAAGAGACCCAGTACTTC
cdr3_aa: CASSLALADLQETQYF

clone_size: -
d_call: -
j_call: TRBJ2-1
v_call: TRBV29-1
cdr3_nt: TGCAGCGTTGAAGACTTCAATGAGCAGTTCTTC
cdr3_aa: CSVEDFNEQFF

clone_size: -
d_call: TRBD1
j_call: TRBJ2-3
v_call: TRBV7-2
cdr3_nt: TGTGCCAGCAGGGCAGGGGGCGTAACAGATACGCAGTATTTT
cdr3_aa: CASRAGGVTDTQYF

clone_size: many
d_call: -
j_call: TRBJ2-7
v_call: TRBV5-6
cdr3_nt: TGTGCCAGCAGCGAGGACAGTGGGGGGAGTGCCGAGCAGTACTTC
cdr3_aa: CASSEDSGGSAEQYF

clone_size: few
d_call: TRBD2
j_call: TRBJ2-1
v_call: TRBV7-9
cdr3_nt: TGTGCCAGCAGCTATAGCGGGAGGGCCATGTACAATGAGCAGTTCTTC
cdr3_aa: CASSYSGRAMYNEQFF

clone_size: -
d_call: -
j_call: TRBJ1-2
v_call: TRBV7-2
cdr3_nt: TGTGCCAGCAGCTTAGCGACGGAATATGGCTACACCTTC
cdr3_aa: CASSLATEYGYTF

clone_size: many
d_call: -
j_call: TRBJ1-5
v_call: TRBV20-1
cdr3_nt: TGCAGTGCTAGTGTGGGTAGGGATCAGCCCCAGCATTTT
cdr3_aa: CSASVGRDQPQHF

clone_size: -
d_call: -
j_call: TRBJ2-2
v_call: TRBV7-3
cdr3_nt: TGTGCCAGCAGCGCCTCCCAAACCGGGGAGCTGTTTTTT
cdr3_aa: CASSASQTGELFF

clone_size: many
d_call: -
j_call: TRBJ2-3
v_call: TRBV7-2
cdr3_nt: TGTGCCAGCAGCACTTTCTCATCCTCTAGCACAGATACGCAGTATTTT
cdr3_aa: CASSTFSSSSTDTQYF

clone_size: -
d_call: -
j_call: TRBJ2-7
v_call: TRBV4-3
cdr3_nt: TGCGCCAGCAGCAGACGGCCAAAACAGTACTTC
cdr3_aa: CASSRRPKQYF

clone_size: many
d_call: -
j_call: TRBJ1-2
v_call: TRBV28
cdr3_nt: TGTGCCAGCAGTCCCGGCGGGGCAGGGCTAGGTGGCTACACCTTC
cdr3_aa: CASSPGGAGLGGYTF

clone_size: -
d_call: TRBD1
j_call: TRBJ2-7
v_call: TRBV20-1
cdr3_nt: TGCAGTGCCTACAGGGGGCCCTCCTACGAGCAGTACTTC
cdr3_aa: CSAYRGPSYEQYF

clone_size: -
d_call: -
j_call: TRBJ2-7
v_call: TRBV5-1
cdr3_nt: TGCGCCAGCTCCGAACCCACCAGCGGTCTTTCCTCCTACGAGCAGTACTTC
cdr3_aa: CASSEPTSGLSSYEQYF

clone_size: many
d_call: -
j_call: TRBJ1-2
v_call: TRBV5-4
cdr3_nt: TGTGCCAGCAAGGGCGCAATTTCGTCTAACTATGGCTACACCTTC
cdr3_aa: CASKGAISSNYGYTF

clone_size: many
d_call: -
j_call: TRBJ1-1
v_call: TRBV6-1
cdr3_nt: TGTGCCAGCAGTGGAAACACTGAAGTTTTCTTT
cdr3_aa: CASSGNTEVFF

clone_size: many
d_call: -
j_call: TRBJ2-1
v_call: TRBV6-1
cdr3_nt: TGTGCCAGCAGGATGGACTCTTACAATGAGCAGTTCTTC
cdr3_aa: CASRMDSYNEQFF

clone_size: -
d_call: TRBD2
j_call: TRBJ2-1
v_call: TRBV19
cdr3_nt: TGTGCCAGTAGGCTTACTAGCGGGAGCGGGTACAATGAGCAGTTCTTC
cdr3_aa: CASRLTSGSGYNEQFF

clone_size: few
d_call: -
j_call: TRBJ2-7
v_call: TRBV30
cdr3_nt: TGTGCCTGGAGTCCCTCGTGGCTTCGGGCCTACGAGCAGTACTTC
cdr3_aa: CAWSPSWLRAYEQYF

clone_size: few
d_call: -
j_call: TRBJ1-1
v_call: TRBV4-2
cdr3_nt: TGTGCCAGCAGCCAAGATCGAGAAAGTGAAGCTTTCTTT
cdr3_aa: CASSQDRESEAFF